Below, 6 T cell receptor beta chains from the same sample are listed, as sequenced in a study of blood T cells in healthy people across ages. A J-beta primer mix and a sample-barcoded 5' primer were used in a second PCR of about 7 to 12 cycles. TCRdb processed the 5' RACE reads anew with MiXCR; each CDR3 protein has one entry. The top ten hold less than 2.5% of the sample, which has about 2 million distinct CDR3 sequences, approximately 50% seen once. Specimen: blood. The receptor source for this set is a woman in her forties in good health.

The chain uses TRBV7-3 and TRBJ2-1; 12 nucleotides agree with TRBD2. In germline, CDR1 is SGHTA, CDR2 FQGTGA. The CDR3 is 16 residues long. V dropped 1 base and J dropped 6; count of bases not matched to a gene: 4. The CDR3 loop is CASSLRGLAGPNEQFF. For the CDR3, the DNA is TGTGCCAGCAGCTTAAGGGGACTAGCGGGCCCCAATGAGCAGTTCTTC.

The genes are TRBV29-1 and TRBJ2-1, with D tentatively TRBD1 (5 bases). V gave up 5 bases and J gave up 10 bases, with 18 bases separating them. The CDR3 has 13 amino acids. Germline assignment: CDR1 SQVTM and CDR2 ANQGSEA. The CDR3 region is CSVTGLETREQFF. The CDR3 region has the DNA TGCAGCGTTACAGGCCTAGAGACACGGGAGCAGTTCTTC.

The CDR3 reads CATSDWSGSSYNEQFF. The DNA for the CDR3 is TGTGCCACCAGTGATTGGAGCGGGAGCTCCTACAATGAGCAGTTCTTC. V and J are TRBV24-1 and TRBJ2-1; 8 positions match TRBD2. J lost 0 bases, V lost 2 bases, and 2 bases had no gene match. Germline CDR1 reads KGHDR; CDR2 reads SFDVKD. The CDR3 contains 16 residues.

The V and J genes are TRBV6-1 and TRBJ2-6; D is uncertain. This CDR3 is built from 14 residues. Germline V gene lookup returns CDR1 MNHNS and CDR2 SASEGT. V dropped 6 bases and J dropped 1 base, with 7 bases sitting between them. The chain's CDR3 is CASRDRSGANVLTF. The CDR3 region has the DNA TGTGCCAGCAGGGATAGATCTGGGGCCAACGTCCTGACTTTC.

The chain carries TRBV20-1 and TRBJ2-7; D gene unclear. The CDR3 consists of 14 residues. Trimming removed 1 base at V and 4 bases at J, with 14 bases between. Germline CDR1 and CDR2: DFQATT and SNEGSKA (reference sequence). CDR3 sequence reads: CSARVDRAVYEQYF. The CDR3 nucleotides read TGCAGTGCTAGAGTTGATAGGGCGGTTTACGAGCAGTACTTC.

The V gene is TRBV5-1, the J gene TRBJ2-5; tentative D call: TRBD1 (5 bases). Germline-derived CDR1 and CDR2 are SGHRS and YFSETQ. The V gene lost 0 bases and the J gene lost 13 bases, with 25 bases spanning the gap. The CDR3 length is 16 residues. The CDR3 spells CASSLVPDDSLLVRYF. In DNA form, the CDR3 reads TGCGCCAGCAGCTTGGTTCCTGATGACAGCCTACTGGTCCGGTACTTC.